This TCR beta chain was sequenced in a study of blood T cell repertoires in COVID-19. TCRdb's copy holds only in-frame clones and misses some; the assay was immunoSEQ multiplex PCR. The sample records roughly 80,000 clones, roughly 80% being singletons. The length of the CDR3 is 14 residues. V lost 2 bases and J lost 5, with 11 bases in between. CDR1 is LNHNV and CDR2 is YYDKDF in the germline V gene (reference sequence). This clone is a singleton in its sample. Sequencing was performed on peripheral blood. The gene calls are TRBV15 and TRBJ2-3; D perhaps matches TRBD2 (5 bases). The origin of this receptor is a human donor in a cohort sampled during active COVID-19. The CDR3: CATSRIRAGDTQYF. CDR3 sequence (DNA): TGTGCCACCAGCAGAATAAGGGCGGGAGATACGCAGTATTTT.